The T cell receptor (beta chain) described here comes from a study of early T cells in non-severe SARS-CoV-2 infection. This clonotype was seen a few times. Unique molecular identifiers were added to individual cDNA molecules. TCRdb itself ran the 5' RACE reads through MiXCR, one entry per CDR3 protein. The sample carries tens of thousands of distinct CDR3 sequences, roughly an eighth recorded once. Trimming stripped 4 bases from V and 4 bases from J, with 22 bases between. Looked up from germline, CDR1 is LGHDT and CDR2 is YNNKEL (reference sequence). The CDR3 extends over 17 amino acids. The sequenced sample was whole blood. This chain links TRBV3-1 with TRBJ1-2; D not resolved. The sequence was obtained from an adult who was a healthcare worker with PCR-confirmed SARS-CoV-2 infection or an uninfected control (not recorded which). Here the CDR3 DNA reads TGTGCCAGCAGCCCCACGGACCGGGCCGCTCCAATCTATGGCTACACCTTC. Translated: CASSPTDRAAPIYGYTF.